This T cell receptor (beta chain) appears in the sequencing data of a study of cytomegalovirus exposure and HLA in healthy donors. Study-level points and caveats: A link between a missense DCLRE1C variant and TCR beta V- and J-gene trimming emerged from a later analysis.

The V and J ends lost 1 base and 6 bases respectively, with 10 bases between them. The CDR3 runs 15 residues. In germline, CDR1 is SGHVS, CDR2 FQNEAQ. Regarding this clone: Antigen: not known.

Amplification used 60 Vbeta primers and 13 Jbeta primers. Clones were read by immunoSEQ multiplex PCR, and TCRdb kept only the in-frame ones, dropping some. This table has just over 150,000 clones, roughly 72% appearing once. The donors, nominally healthy at sampling, likely had unrecorded immune exposures. The chain couples TRBV7-8 to TRBJ1-6; D uncertain. This sequence was found in a man in his forties or fifties in good health and CMV-seropositive. Sequenced input: PBMCs. CDR3: CASSLDAAGNSPLHF. CDR3 DNA: TGTGCCAGCAGCTTAGATGCTGCGGGTAATTCACCCCTCCACTTT.